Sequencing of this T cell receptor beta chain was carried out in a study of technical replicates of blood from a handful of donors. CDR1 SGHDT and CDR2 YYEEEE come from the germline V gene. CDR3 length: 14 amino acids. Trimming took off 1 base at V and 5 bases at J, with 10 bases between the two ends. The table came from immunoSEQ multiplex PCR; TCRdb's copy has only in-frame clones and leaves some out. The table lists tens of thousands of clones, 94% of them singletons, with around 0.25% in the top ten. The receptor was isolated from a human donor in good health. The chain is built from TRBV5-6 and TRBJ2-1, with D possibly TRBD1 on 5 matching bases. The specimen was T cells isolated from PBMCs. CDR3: CASSLLDIDNEQFF. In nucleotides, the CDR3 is TGTGCCAGCAGCTTGTTGGACATTGACAATGAGCAGTTCTTC.